The clone carrying this TCR beta chain was counted between two and nine times. The data were obtained in a study of blood T cell repertoires in COVID-19. Study context: The United States, Italy and Spain were the sources of the acute and convalescent COVID-19 samples.

The CDR3 runs 14 residues. Germline V gene sequence: CDR1 SQVTM, CDR2 ANQGSEA. The V gene end was trimmed by 4 bases and the J gene end by 1 base; junction bases not matched to a gene: 5. For recovered donors of Cohort 3, there were two negative PCRs, clearance, or symptom resolution. Authors' data handling: Estimation of nucleated cell counts was performed using reference gene primer amplification. Using immunoSEQ multiplex PCR, the repertoire was profiled, and TCRdb retains in-frame clones only, with some absent. D and trimming come from the DNA, and the V and J calls and clone size come from that table. Of about 380,000 clones listed, 88% are singletons.

The material sequenced was PBMCs or T cells enriched from blood (not recorded which). The origin of this receptor is a young woman who had recovered from COVID-19. The chain combines TRBV29-1 with TRBJ2-7; the match to TRBD1 covers 9 bases. The CDR3 here is CSVGGTGPSYEQYF. The CDR3 nucleotides read TGCAGCGTTGGAGGGACAGGGCCGTCCTACGAGCAGTACTTC.